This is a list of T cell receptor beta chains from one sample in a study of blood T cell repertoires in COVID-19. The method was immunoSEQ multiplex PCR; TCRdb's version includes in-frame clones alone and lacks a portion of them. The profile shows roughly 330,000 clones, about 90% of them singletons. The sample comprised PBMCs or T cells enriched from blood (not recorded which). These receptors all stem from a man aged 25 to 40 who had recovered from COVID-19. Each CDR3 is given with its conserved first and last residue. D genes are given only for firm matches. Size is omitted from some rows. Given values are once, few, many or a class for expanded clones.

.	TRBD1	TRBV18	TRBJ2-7	TGTGCCAGCTCACCGAAGGGGGCCGCCTACGAGCAGTACTTC	CASSPKGAAYEQYF
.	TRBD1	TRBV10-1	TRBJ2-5	TGCGCCAGCAGTACTGGGACAGTCGGGGAGACCCAGTACTTC	CASSTGTVGETQYF
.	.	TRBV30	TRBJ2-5	TGTGCCTGGACCGCCGGTATCTACGGGAAAGAGACCCAGTACTTC	CAWTAGIYGKETQYF
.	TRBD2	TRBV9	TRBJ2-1	TGTGCCAGTGGAGGGACTAGCGGCTCCAATGAGCAGTTCTTC	CASGGTSGSNEQFF
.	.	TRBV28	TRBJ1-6	TGTGCCAGCAGTTTCAGCGGGAAAATCCATCATAATCCCCTCCACTTT	CASSFSGKIHHNPLHF
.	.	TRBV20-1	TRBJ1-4	TGCAGTGCTAGTAGAGCAGGGGCACGGGATGAAAAACTGTTTTTT	CSASRAGARDEKLFF
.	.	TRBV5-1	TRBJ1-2	.	CASSVGTGASSTF
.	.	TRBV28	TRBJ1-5	TGTGCCAGCAGTGTATGGGAGTTATATAGCAATCAGCCCCAGCATTTT	CASSVWELYSNQPQHF
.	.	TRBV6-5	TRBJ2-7	TGTGCCAGCAGCCGCAACAGGTTCTCCTACGAGCAGTACTTC	CASSRNRFSYEQYF
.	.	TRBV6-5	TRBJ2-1	TGTGCCAGCAGGAGAGGGATCTCCTACAATGAGCAGTTCTTC	CASRRGISYNEQFF
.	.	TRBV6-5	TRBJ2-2	TGTGCCAGCAACTCTCAGCTACGGGGCGGGGAGCTGTTTTTT	CASNSQLRGGELFF
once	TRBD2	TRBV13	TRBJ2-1	TGTGCCAGCAGCCTCCCGGGGGGTAGCGGGATGAATGAGCAGTTCTTC	CASSLPGGSGMNEQFF
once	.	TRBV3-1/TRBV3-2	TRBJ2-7	TGTGCCAGCAGCCAAGGACAGTTGGGCTACGAGCAGTACTTC	CASSQGQLGYEQYF
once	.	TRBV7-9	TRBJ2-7	TGTGCCAGCAGCACGGGGGACGAGCAGTACTTC	CASSTGDEQYF
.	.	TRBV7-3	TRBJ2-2	TGTGCCAGCAGTGTCCTATGGGGGGAGCTGTTTTTT	CASSVLWGELFF
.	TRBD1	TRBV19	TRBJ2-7	TGTGCCAGTAGTACCGGACAGGGGGTCTTGGGCGAGCAGTACTTC	CASSTGQGVLGEQYF
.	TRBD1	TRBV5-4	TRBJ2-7	TGTGCCAGCAGCTTGACAGGGGACGGCTACGAGCAGTACTTC	CASSLTGDGYEQYF
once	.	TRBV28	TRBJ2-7	TGTGCCAGCAGTTTAACCCTCGACACCTACGAGCAGTACTTC	CASSLTLDTYEQYF
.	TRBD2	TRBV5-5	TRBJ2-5	TGTGCCAGCAGCTTCGGGAGGGAGACCCAGTACTTC	CASSFGRETQYF
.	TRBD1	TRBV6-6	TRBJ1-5	TGTGCCAGCAGTTACTCGGCAGGGGGGTTCAATCAGCCCCAGCATTTT	CASSYSAGGFNQPQHF
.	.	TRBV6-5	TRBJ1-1	TGTGCCAGCAGTTTGCACGGGAACACTGAAGCTTTCTTT	CASSLHGNTEAFF
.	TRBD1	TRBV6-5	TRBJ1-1	TGTGCCAGCAGTAGGACAGGGGTCACTGAAGCTTTCTTT	CASSRTGVTEAFF
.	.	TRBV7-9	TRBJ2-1	TGTGCCAGCAGCTTACGCGGGGGCAGGGGCAGCGATGAGCAGTTCTTC	CASSLRGGRGSDEQFF
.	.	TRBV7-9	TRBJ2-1	TGTGCCAGCAGCTTTTCCGGACAGACCCCGTGGAATGAGCAGTTCTTC	CASSFSGQTPWNEQFF
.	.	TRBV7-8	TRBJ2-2	TGTGCCAGCAGCTTACTAGCCGGGGAGCTGTTTTTT	CASSLLAGELFF
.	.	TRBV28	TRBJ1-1	TGTGCCAGCACTTTGGGACTCATGAACACTGAAGCTTTCTTT	CASTLGLMNTEAFF
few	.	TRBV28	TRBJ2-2	TGTGCCAGCAGTTTCCCAGGGAACACCGGGGAGCTGTTTTTT	CASSFPGNTGELFF
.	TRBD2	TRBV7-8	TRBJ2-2	TGTGCGGCCGGGACTAGCGGGGGAACCGGGGAGCTGTTTTTT	CAAGTSGGTGELFF
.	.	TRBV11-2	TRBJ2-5	TGTGCCAGCAGCTTTCGCAGCGTGGAGACCCAGTACTTC	CASSFRSVETQYF
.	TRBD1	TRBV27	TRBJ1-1	TGTGCCAGCAGTCTACAGGGGTCGAACACTGAAGCTTTCTTT	CASSLQGSNTEAFF
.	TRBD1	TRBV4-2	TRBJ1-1	TGTGCCAGCAGCTTCCGGGACAGGAGGAACACTGAAGCTTTCTTT	CASSFRDRRNTEAFF
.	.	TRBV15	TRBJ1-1	TGTGCCACCAGCAGAGTCCAGGGTGAAGCTTTCTTT	CATSRVQGEAFF
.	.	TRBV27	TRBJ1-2	TGTGCCAGCAGTTTAAGTAGGGGAAACTATGGCTACACCTTC	CASSLSRGNYGYTF
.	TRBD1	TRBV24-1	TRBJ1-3	TGTGCCACCAGTGATCCCCGGACAGGGGGAAACACCATATATTTT	CATSDPRTGGNTIYF
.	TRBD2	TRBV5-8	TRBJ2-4	TGTGCCAGCAGCTTCGGGACTACCTTCAAAAACATTCAGTACTTC	CASSFGTTFKNIQYF
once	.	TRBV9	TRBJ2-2	TGTGCCAGCAGTGTATTGGGGACAGGGGAGCTGTTTTTT	CASSVLGTGELFF
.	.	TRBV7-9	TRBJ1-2	TGTGCCAGCAGCCTTACAGGGCACTATGGCTACACCTTC	CASSLTGHYGYTF
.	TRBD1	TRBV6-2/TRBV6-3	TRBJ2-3	TGTGCCAGCAGTTACAGGGGGCGAACAGATACGCAGTATTTT	CASSYRGRTDTQYF
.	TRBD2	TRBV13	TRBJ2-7	TGTGCCAGCAGCATCGGGGCGGGGGGTGATCGTACATTCCACGAGCAGTACTTC	CASSIGAGGDRTFHEQYF
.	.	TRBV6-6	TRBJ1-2	TGTGCCAGCACTTATCGGGGGGGTCCTTATGACGGCTACACCTTC	CASTYRGGPYDGYTF
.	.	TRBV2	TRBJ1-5	TGTGCCAGCAGAAGGGAGGTTAGTAGCAATCAGCCCCAGCATTTT	CASRREVSSNQPQHF